One and the same sample provided the 9 T cell receptor beta chains below, sequenced in a study of shared clonotypes between healthy human individuals. Positively selected for CCR7, the CD45RO-negative cells used as naive CD8 cells excluded terminally differentiated effector memory CD45RA+ cells. The repertoire was sequenced with immunoSEQ multiplex PCR; TCRdb's copy has only in-frame clones and lacks some. The sample yields 550,000 to 650,000 clones, 90% to 97% seen once. Specimen: naive CD8+ T cells sorted from blood. These receptors originate from a woman in her twenties or thirties in good health.

The chain carries TRBV7-9 and TRBJ2-4, with 7 positions matching TRBD2. This CDR3 is 15 amino acids long. V shed 5 bases, J shed 5 bases, and the junction held 9 bases outside the gene matches. Germline V gives CDR1 SEHNR, CDR2 FQNEAQ (reference sequence). CDR3 in amino acids: CASSPSGTTENIQYF. The CDR3 DNA reads TGTGCCAGCAGCCCCAGCGGGACTACAGAAAACATTCAGTACTTC.

The chain links TRBV4-2 to TRBJ1-5; D is possibly TRBD1 (5 bases). V lost 0 bases and J lost 2, with 26 bases in between. Germline-derived CDR1 and CDR2 are LGHNA and YNFKEQ. This CDR3 comprises 21 residues. The CDR3 region has the DNA TGTGCCAGCAGCCAAGACTTTCCTCCGACAGAGCAGGGCTGGGGCAATCAGCCCCAGCATTTT. Its protein is CASSQDFPPTEQGWGNQPQHF.

This clone has only one observation. For the CDR3, the DNA is TGTGCCAGCAGCTTCGTTAATATAGGGACTAGCGGGAGCAAGCGGTTCTTC. It specifies CASSFVNIGTSGSKRFF. The rearrangement uses TRBV7-9 and TRBJ2-1; 14 nucleotides agree with TRBD2. Germline loops: CDR1 SEHNR, CDR2 FQNEAQ (reference sequence). V lost 3 bases to trimming and J lost 15 bases; unmatched junction nucleotides: 16. This CDR3 is 17 amino acids long.

The count of this clone is one. V and J are TRBV27 and TRBJ2-7; weak D call: TRBD2 (5 bases). The CDR3 sequence is 14 residues long. The germline V gene encodes CDR1 MNHEY and CDR2 SMNVEV (reference sequence). V was trimmed by 2 bases and J by 1 base, leaving 9 bases between them. CDR3 bases: TGTGCCAGCAGTTTACCGGGGTTTTCCTACGAGCAGTACTTC. This translates into CASSLPGFSYEQYF.

CDR3 DNA sequence: TGTGCCAGCACAGCTCAGGGTTATGGCTACACCTTC. It translates to CASTAQGYGYTF. The chain couples TRBV25-1 to TRBJ1-2, with D possibly TRBD1 on 5 matching bases. This CDR3 is built from 12 residues. CDR1 and CDR2 (germline): MGHDK, SYGVNS. Trimming left V 7 bases short and J 5 bases short, with 11 bases between.

The J gene is TRBJ2-7, the V gene TRBV19, with D unresolved. This CDR3 is 15 amino acids long. With 2 bases removed from V and 0 bases from J, the gap between germline ends came to 11 bases. Germline V CDR1 and CDR2: LNHDA, SQIVND (reference sequence). This chain's CDR3 is CASSIFPGVSYEQYF. The CDR3 coding sequence is TGTGCCAGTAGTATATTCCCAGGCGTCTCCTACGAGCAGTACTTC.

The chain is built from TRBV27 and TRBJ2-2; D is tentatively TRBD1 or TRBD2 (5 bases each). This CDR3 comprises 13 residues. CDR1 is MNHEY and CDR2 is SMNVEV in the germline V gene (reference sequence). The germline V and J ends were trimmed by 6 bases and 5 bases, with 10 bases remaining between them. CDR3 loop: CASRGRLTGELFF. In nucleotides, the CDR3 is TGTGCCAGCAGGGGACGGTTAACCGGGGAGCTGTTTTTT.

The chain has TRBV5-4 and TRBJ2-7; 11 bases match TRBD2. This CDR3 spans 13 amino acids. Trimming cost V 7 bases and J 3 bases; bases outside gene matches: 3. Germline V gene lookup returns CDR1 SGHNT and CDR2 YYREEE (reference sequence). The CDR3 nucleotides are TGTGCCAGCCATACTAGCGGGAGCTACGAGCAGTACTTC. It is translated as CASHTSGSYEQYF.

The chain has TRBV6-1 and TRBJ2-7; a weak D match, TRBD1 (5 bases). Trimming took off 6 bases at V and 1 base at J, with 7 bases between the two ends. This CDR3 comprises 12 residues. The germline V gene has CDR1 MNHNS and CDR2 SASEGT. The chain's CDR3 is CASSDRSYEQYF. The DNA for the CDR3 is TGTGCCAGCAGCGACAGATCCTACGAGCAGTACTTC.